Listed below are T cell receptor beta chains from one sample, sequenced in a study of radiotherapy plus CTLA-4 blockade in lung cancer. TCRdb keeps only in-frame clones here, not all; method: immunoSEQ multiplex PCR. The data hold roughly 75,000 clones, with about 78% observed a single time. Sequences were derived from peripheral blood, sampled from a patient treated with radiotherapy plus ipilimumab. The receptors come from a human donor with non-small cell lung cancer whose response to radiotherapy plus ipilimumab could not be evaluated. Some clones in this sample may be carry-over from other donors' samples. Both conserved end residues are part of each CDR3. The D gene is left open where the match is weak. Size values are once, few and many counts, or a class for expanded clones, and some rows have none.

size: few
V: TRBV13
D: TRBD1
J: TRBJ2-5
DNA: TGTGCCAGCAGCTTAGCCGGACAGGGTAGTGAGACCCAGTACTTC
CDR3: CASSLAGQGSETQYF

size: .
V: TRBV12-5
D: .
J: TRBJ2-1
DNA: TGTGCTAGTGGTTTGTTAGAACGAGACTCGTTTTACAATGAGCAGTTCTTC
CDR3: CASGLLERDSFYNEQFF

size: once
V: TRBV5-5
D: TRBD1
J: TRBJ1-2
DNA: TGTGCCAGCAGCTGGGACAGTCTTAACTATGGCTACACCTTC
CDR3: CASSWDSLNYGYTF

size: few
V: TRBV5-4
D: TRBD1
J: TRBJ2-2
DNA: TGTGCCAGCAGCTTGGCAGGGGGCGCGAACACCGGGGAGCTGTTTTTT
CDR3: CASSLAGGANTGELFF

size: .
V: TRBV2
D: .
J: TRBJ2-7
DNA: TGTGCCAGCAGCCCCACCGGTTCCTACGAGCAGTACTTC
CDR3: CASSPTGSYEQYF

size: .
V: TRBV5-8
D: .
J: TRBJ2-7
DNA: TGTGCCAGCAGCCTGCAGGGGAATTTGTTCTACGAGCAGTACTTC
CDR3: CASSLQGNLFYEQYF

size: .
V: TRBV7-6
D: .
J: TRBJ2-3
DNA: TGTGCCAGCAGCCCCACGAGGAGGGAGACAGATACGCAGTATTTT
CDR3: CASSPTRRETDTQYF

size: few
V: TRBV11-2
D: .
J: TRBJ2-5
DNA: TGTGCCAGCAGGAAAGGGGGGGGAGAGACCCAGTACTTC
CDR3: CASRKGGGETQYF

size: once
V: TRBV28
D: .
J: TRBJ1-2
DNA: TGTGCCAGCAGTCCGGGTGCGTCCCTTTCTGGCTACACCTTC
CDR3: CASSPGASLSGYTF

size: .
V: TRBV6-5
D: TRBD1
J: TRBJ2-7
DNA: TGTGCCAGCAGTTTACGGGACAGGTGGTCCTACGAGCAGTACTTC
CDR3: CASSLRDRWSYEQYF

size: .
V: TRBV4-3
D: .
J: TRBJ1-5
DNA: TGCGCCAGCAGCCAAGATTGGGGGGATTTAAATCAGCCCCAGCATTTT
CDR3: CASSQDWGDLNQPQHF

size: .
V: TRBV30
D: .
J: TRBJ1-6
DNA: TGTGCCTGGAGTGCCCCGTCTGGCGGCTATAATTCACCCCTCCACTTT
CDR3: CAWSAPSGGYNSPLHF

size: .
V: TRBV28
D: TRBD1
J: TRBJ2-7
DNA: TGTGCCAGCAGCCTGACAGGGTGGAGTGAGCAGTACTTC
CDR3: CASSLTGWSEQYF

size: .
V: TRBV6-5
D: .
J: TRBJ1-5
DNA: TGTGCCAGCACGTCGAGAGGGTCAAGCAATCAGCCCCAGCATTTT
CDR3: CASTSRGSSNQPQHF

size: few
V: TRBV6-5
D: TRBD1
J: TRBJ2-7
DNA: TGTGCCAGCAGTCCGGACAGGGTGAGGGACGAGCAGTACTTC
CDR3: CASSPDRVRDEQYF

size: .
V: TRBV6-1
D: TRBD1
J: TRBJ1-1
DNA: TGTGCCAGCAGTGGGGACAGGGGGTCTGAAGCTTTCTTT
CDR3: CASSGDRGSEAFF

size: once
V: TRBV9
D: TRBD1
J: TRBJ2-1
DNA: TGTGCCAGCAGCGTAGCAGGGACAGGCTCCTTTGAGCAGTTCTTC
CDR3: CASSVAGTGSFEQFF

size: once
V: TRBV4-1
D: TRBD1
J: TRBJ1-5
DNA: TGCGCCAGCAGCCAAGAGGGGACAGGGCAGCCCCAGCATTTT
CDR3: CASSQEGTGQPQHF

size: .
V: TRBV28
D: TRBD1
J: TRBJ1-1
DNA: TGTGCCAGCAGTTTGGGACAGGGGGACACTGAAGCTTTCTTT
CDR3: CASSLGQGDTEAFF

size: .
V: TRBV5-1
D: .
J: TRBJ2-6
DNA: TGCGCCAGCAGCTCGTTTATGTCTGGGGCCAACGTCCTGACTTTC
CDR3: CASSSFMSGANVLTF

size: .
V: TRBV7-7
D: .
J: TRBJ2-5
DNA: TGTGCTAGCAGCTCTTACCCCGGGGAGACCCAGTACTTC
CDR3: CASSSYPGETQYF

size: .
V: TRBV6-1
D: .
J: TRBJ1-1
DNA: TGTGCCAGCAGAAACAGGCCGGCGAACACTGAAGCTTTCTTT
CDR3: CASRNRPANTEAFF

size: .
V: TRBV11-3
D: TRBD1
J: TRBJ2-6
DNA: TGTGCCAGCAGTGCCGGGACAGGGAGCTCTGGGGCCAACGTCCTGACTTTC
CDR3: CASSAGTGSSGANVLTF

size: .
V: TRBV7-6
D: TRBD2
J: TRBJ2-1
DNA: TGTGCCAGCAGCTTAAGGCGGGGGGGGTACAATGAGCAGTTCTTC
CDR3: CASSLRRGGYNEQFF

size: .
V: TRBV29-1
D: .
J: TRBJ2-1
DNA: TGCAGCGCCGAGGGGGGGCGGGGGCGGAATGAGCAGTTCTTC
CDR3: CSAEGGRGRNEQFF

size: .
V: TRBV13
D: .
J: TRBJ2-2
DNA: TGTGCCAGCGGCAGGGGCGGCGGGGAGCTGTTTTTT
CDR3: CASGRGGGELFF

size: .
V: TRBV5-1
D: TRBD2
J: TRBJ2-7
DNA: TGCGCCAGCAGCTTGGACGGGGGGATCTACGAGCAGTACTTC
CDR3: CASSLDGGIYEQYF

size: few
V: TRBV14
D: TRBD1
J: TRBJ1-1
DNA: TGTGCCAGCAGCCTTAACCCGACAGGGCTGACTGAAGCTTTCTTT
CDR3: CASSLNPTGLTEAFF

size: .
V: TRBV7-6
D: TRBD1
J: TRBJ2-1
DNA: TGTGCCAGCAGCCCTGGACAGGGATTGATCTCCTACAATGAGCAGTTCTTC
CDR3: CASSPGQGLISYNEQFF

size: once
V: TRBV19
D: .
J: TRBJ2-5
DNA: TGTGCCAGTAGCTATACCCGAGGTGGGACCCAGTACTTC
CDR3: CASSYTRGGTQYF

size: once
V: TRBV9
D: .
J: TRBJ1-1
DNA: TGTGCCAGCAGCCCGGGGGGCCGGACTGAAGCTTTCTTT
CDR3: CASSPGGRTEAFF

size: .
V: TRBV27
D: .
J: TRBJ2-7
DNA: TGTGCCAGCAGTTCCATTGGGGCTCTGGACGAGCAGTACTTC
CDR3: CASSSIGALDEQYF

size: once
V: TRBV7-9
D: TRBD1
J: TRBJ2-7
DNA: TGTGCCAGCACCCCCCGAGGGACAGGGGCTTCCTACGAGCAGTACTTC
CDR3: CASTPRGTGASYEQYF

size: few
V: TRBV29-1
D: .
J: TRBJ2-5
DNA: TGCAGCGTGTCCCCAGGGCTCCAAGAGACCCAGTACTTC
CDR3: CSVSPGLQETQYF

size: .
V: TRBV5-1
D: TRBD1
J: TRBJ1-3
DNA: TGCGCCAGCAGCCTGAGGACAGGGGAGGGAAACACCATATATTTT
CDR3: CASSLRTGEGNTIYF

size: .
V: TRBV30
D: .
J: TRBJ1-6
DNA: TGTGCCTGGAGTGAGGGTAGGGGCCTGTATAATTCACCCCTCCACTTT
CDR3: CAWSEGRGLYNSPLHF

size: .
V: TRBV7-2
D: TRBD2
J: TRBJ2-3
DNA: TGTGCCAGCAGCTCGGACCGGACTAGCGGGGGAGGCACAGATACGCAGTATTTT
CDR3: CASSSDRTSGGGTDTQYF

size: .
V: TRBV5-1
D: TRBD1
J: TRBJ2-3
DNA: TGCGCCAGCAGCTGGACAGGGTATACAGATACGCAGTATTTT
CDR3: CASSWTGYTDTQYF

size: .
V: TRBV9
D: TRBD1
J: TRBJ2-7
DNA: TGTGCCAGCAGCGTAGGGGACAGGCCAGGGTCCTACGAGCAGTACTTC
CDR3: CASSVGDRPGSYEQYF

size: once
V: TRBV5-6
D: .
J: TRBJ1-1
DNA: TGTGCCAGCCACCTGGGGCGGAGGGGCGGGACTGAAGCTTTCTTT
CDR3: CASHLGRRGGTEAFF

size: .
V: TRBV7-2
D: TRBD2
J: TRBJ2-3
DNA: TGTGCCAGCGGTTGGCGGGGGGGCCTGGGAGATACGCAGTATTTT
CDR3: CASGWRGGLGDTQYF

size: .
V: TRBV28
D: .
J: TRBJ1-2
DNA: TGTGCCAGCAGTTTAGCGGCAGCCAACTATGGCTACACCTTC
CDR3: CASSLAAANYGYTF

size: .
V: TRBV10-3
D: TRBD1
J: TRBJ1-1
DNA: TGTGCCATCAGTCAGGGGGCTTCGAACACTGAAGCTTTCTTT
CDR3: CAISQGASNTEAFF

size: .
V: TRBV27
D: TRBD1
J: TRBJ1-5
DNA: TGTGCCACCCGACAGGGGGTCAGCAATCAGCCCCAGCATTTT
CDR3: CATRQGVSNQPQHF

size: .
V: TRBV29-1
D: TRBD2
J: TRBJ2-3
DNA: TGCAGCGTTACTAGCGGGGGACTAGGCACAGATACGCAGTATTTT
CDR3: CSVTSGGLGTDTQYF

size: .
V: TRBV2
D: .
J: TRBJ1-5
DNA: TGTGCCAGCAGTGGTCAGATCAATCAGCCCCAGCATTTT
CDR3: CASSGQINQPQHF

size: few
V: TRBV5-5
D: TRBD1
J: TRBJ1-2
DNA: TGTGCCAGCAGCCGACAGGGCGCTACAAACTATGGCTACACCTTC
CDR3: CASSRQGATNYGYTF

size: .
V: TRBV6-5
D: .
J: TRBJ2-3
DNA: TGTGCCAGCAAACGGGGGGCTAGCACAGATACGCAGTATTTT
CDR3: CASKRGASTDTQYF

size: .
V: TRBV29-1
D: TRBD1
J: TRBJ1-2
DNA: TGCAGCGTTGGCGGGACATTGTGGGGACAGGGTATAGACTATGGCTACACCTTC
CDR3: CSVGGTLWGQGIDYGYTF